The TCR beta chain under discussion was sequenced for a study of blood T cell repertoires in COVID-19. Study in general: COVID-19 samples collected from the United States, Italy and Spain covered acute and convalescent phases.

CDR3 size: 16 residues. The V gene end was trimmed by 5 bases and the J gene end by 3 bases; junction bases not matched to a gene: 8. Per germline, CDR1 LNHDA and CDR2 SQIVND (reference sequence). Measured with immunoSEQ multiplex PCR; TCRdb has only the in-frame clones, and not every one. The table lists around 200,000 clones, about 85% of them singletons, with roughly 5% in the top ten. The chain joins TRBV19 to TRBJ2-1; 9 bases agree with TRBD2. The receptor was derived from a woman aged 80 or older with acute or convalescent COVID-19. Sequenced input: peripheral blood. The CDR3 here is CASSGLAGQNYNEQFF. CDR3 in DNA: TGTGCCAGTAGTGGCCTAGCGGGGCAGAACTACAATGAGCAGTTCTTC.